This TCR beta chain appears in the sequencing data of a study of T cells in Graves' hyperthyroidism and ophthalmopathy. Study-wide findings and caveats: Ophthalmopathy was told apart from stable hyperthyroidism by a 13 V-J model. Appearing also in blood were most of the thyroid clonotypes expanded above 0.001.

Researchers amplified the TCR beta CDR3 regions from RNA transcripts. Initially, a first-round RT-PCR of the TCR CDR3 employed the HTBI primer set. TCRdb redid the calling of the multiplex PCR reads with MiXCR, one entry per CDR3 protein. Of 380,000 or so distinct CDR3 sequences listed, 19% were seen once; the top ten hold about 4%. Germline CDR1 is MNHNS and CDR2 is SASEGT. Trimming cost V 6 bases and J 3 bases, with 17 bases left between them. This CDR3 is 15 amino acids long. This clonotype showed up many times. No antigen is known for it. The clonotype comes from a woman aged 18-29 years with Graves' hyperthyroidism. The sample was blood. The V and J genes are TRBV6-1 and TRBJ1-2; D is ambiguous. The CDR3 bases are TGTGCCAGCAGGCAGATCCGGGTACCGGACTATGGCTACACCTTC. Encoded protein: CASRQIRVPDYGYTF.